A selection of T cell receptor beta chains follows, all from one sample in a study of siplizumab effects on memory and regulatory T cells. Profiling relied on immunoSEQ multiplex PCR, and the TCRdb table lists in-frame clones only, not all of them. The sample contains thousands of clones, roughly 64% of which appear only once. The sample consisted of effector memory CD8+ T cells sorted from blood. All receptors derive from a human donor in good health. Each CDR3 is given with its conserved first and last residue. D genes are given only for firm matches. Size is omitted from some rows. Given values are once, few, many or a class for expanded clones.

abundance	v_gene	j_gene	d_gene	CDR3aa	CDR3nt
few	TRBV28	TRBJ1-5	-	CASKQQGYHQPQHF	TGTGCCAGCAAGCAACAGGGCTACCATCAGCCCCAGCATTTT
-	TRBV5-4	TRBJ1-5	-	CASSLGGSNQPQHF	TGTGCCAGCAGCTTGGGGGGTAGCAATCAGCCCCAGCATTTT
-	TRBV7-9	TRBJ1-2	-	CASSLAMEVGYTF	TGTGCCAGCAGCTTAGCGATGGAGGTGGGCTACACCTTC
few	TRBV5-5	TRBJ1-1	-	CASSQNRENTEAFF	TGTGCCAGCAGCCAAAACAGGGAGAACACTGAAGCTTTCTTT
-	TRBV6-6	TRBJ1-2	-	CASSQTESYGYTF	TGTGCCAGCAGTCAGACAGAAAGCTATGGCTACACCTTC
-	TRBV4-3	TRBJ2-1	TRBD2	CASSYSGGSNEQFF	TGCGCCAGCAGCTATAGCGGGGGGTCCAATGAGCAGTTCTTC
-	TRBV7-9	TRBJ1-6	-	CASSLGPTPDSPLHF	TGTGCCAGCAGCCTGGGACCGACCCCTGATTCACCCCTCCACTTT
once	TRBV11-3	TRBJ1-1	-	CASSEGQLKAFF	TGTGCCAGCAGCGAAGGACAATTAAAAGCTTTCTTT
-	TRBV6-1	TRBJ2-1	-	CASSVDFPGTAGEQFF	TGTGCCAGCAGTGTAGACTTCCCCGGGACAGCGGGTGAGCAGTTCTTC
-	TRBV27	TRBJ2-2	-	CASSYSPTNTGELFF	TGTGCCAGCAGTTACAGTCCCACGAACACCGGGGAGCTGTTTTTT
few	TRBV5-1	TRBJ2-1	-	CASTSGPSKENEQFF	TGCGCCAGCACTTCCGGGCCCAGCAAGGAGAATGAGCAGTTCTTC
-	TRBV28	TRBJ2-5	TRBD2	CASSPRGREGETQYF	TGTGCCAGCAGTCCTAGGGGCAGGGAGGGAGAGACCCAGTACTTC
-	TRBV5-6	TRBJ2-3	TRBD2	CASSRLAGFTDTQYF	TGTGCCAGCTCTCGGCTAGCGGGGTTCACAGATACGCAGTATTTT
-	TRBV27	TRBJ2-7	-	CASSPRDGLYEQYF	TGTGCCAGCAGTCCTAGGGACGGACTCTACGAGCAGTACTTC
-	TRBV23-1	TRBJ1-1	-	CASSRVINGEEAFF	TGCGCCAGCAGTCGGGTAATTAACGGGGAGGAAGCTTTCTTT
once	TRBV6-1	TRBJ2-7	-	CASTVGGEQYF	TGTGCCAGCACGGTAGGGGGCGAGCAGTACTTC
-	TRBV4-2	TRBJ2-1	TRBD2	CASSQVLAGGDEQFF	TGTGCCAGCAGCCAAGTCCTAGCGGGGGGGGATGAGCAGTTCTTC
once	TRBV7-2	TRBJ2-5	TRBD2	CASSRTSGVETQYF	TGTGCCAGCAGCCGGACTAGCGGGGTAGAGACCCAGTACTTC
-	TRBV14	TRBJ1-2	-	CASSQFETAGYTF	TGTGCCAGCAGCCAATTCGAGACAGCTGGCTACACCTTC
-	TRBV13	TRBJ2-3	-	CASSWQSLSTDTQYF	TGTGCCAGCAGTTGGCAGAGTCTAAGCACAGATACGCAGTATTTT
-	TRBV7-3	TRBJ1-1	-	CASSSRGGTEAFF	TGTGCCAGCAGCTCCCGGGGAGGCACTGAAGCTTTCTTT
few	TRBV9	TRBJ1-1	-	CASSALPETEAFF	TGTGCCAGCAGCGCCCTACCCGAGACTGAAGCTTTCTTT
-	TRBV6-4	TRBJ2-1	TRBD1	CASSDKAGGFDEQFF	TGTGCCAGCAGTGATAAGGCAGGGGGCTTCGATGAGCAGTTCTTC
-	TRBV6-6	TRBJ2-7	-	CASGSISYEQYF	TGTGCCAGCGGCTCTATCTCCTACGAGCAGTACTTC
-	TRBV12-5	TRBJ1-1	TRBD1	CASKQGANTEAFF	TGTGCTAGTAAACAGGGGGCGAACACTGAAGCTTTCTTT
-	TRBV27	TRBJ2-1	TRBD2	CASKLAESSYNEQFF	TGTGCCAGCAAACTAGCGGAGAGCTCCTACAATGAGCAGTTCTTC
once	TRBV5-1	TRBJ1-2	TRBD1	CASSLTGANYGYTF	TGCGCCAGCAGCTTGACAGGGGCTAACTATGGCTACACCTTC
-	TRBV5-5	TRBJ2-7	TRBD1	CASSQDATGGYYEQYF	TGTGCCAGCAGCCAAGACGCGACAGGGGGATACTACGAGCAGTACTTC
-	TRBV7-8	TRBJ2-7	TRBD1	CASSLVGTGQYEQYF	TGTGCCAGCAGCTTAGTTGGGACAGGGCAATACGAGCAGTACTTC
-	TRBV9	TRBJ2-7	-	CASSVHGGYEQYF	TGTGCCAGCAGCGTACACGGAGGTTACGAGCAGTACTTC
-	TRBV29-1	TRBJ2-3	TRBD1	CSVEDPDRVNTDTQYF	TGCAGCGTTGAAGACCCGGACAGGGTTAACACAGATACGCAGTATTTT
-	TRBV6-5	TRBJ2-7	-	CASSFRADFYEQYF	TGTGCCAGCAGTTTCAGAGCGGATTTCTACGAGCAGTACTTC
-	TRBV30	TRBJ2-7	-	CAWSFGPATQGYEQCF	TGTGCCTGGAGTTTCGGGCCGGCGACACAGGGCTACGAGCAGTGCTTC
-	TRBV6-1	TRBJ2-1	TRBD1	CASSGTGEPYNEQFF	TGTGCCAGCAGCGGTACAGGGGAGCCCTACAATGAGCAGTTCTTC
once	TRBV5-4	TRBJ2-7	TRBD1	CASSLAGGEYYEQYF	TGTGCCAGCAGCTTGGCAGGGGGCGAATACTACGAGCAGTACTTC
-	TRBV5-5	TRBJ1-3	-	CASSLGGGGNTIYF	TGTGCCAGCAGCTTGGGGGGCGGCGGAAACACCATATATTTT
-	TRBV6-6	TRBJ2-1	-	CASSYLDLRGDSEQFF	TGTGCCAGCAGTTATTTGGATCTTCGCGGAGACAGTGAGCAGTTCTTC
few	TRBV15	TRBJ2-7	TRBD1	CATSYSTGAYEQYF	TGTGCCACCAGCTATTCGACAGGGGCCTACGAGCAGTACTTC
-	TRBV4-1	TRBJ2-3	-	CASSASLTDTQYF	TGCGCCAGCAGCGCCAGCCTTACAGATACGCAGTATTTT
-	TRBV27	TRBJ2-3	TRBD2	CASSLRTSGGSDTQYF	TGTGCCAGCAGTTTACGTACTAGCGGGGGCTCCGATACGCAGTATTTT
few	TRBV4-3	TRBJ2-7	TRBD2	CASSQDSGAAGYEQYF	TGCGCCAGCAGCCAAGACAGCGGGGCAGCAGGGTACGAGCAGTACTTC
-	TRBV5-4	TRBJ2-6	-	CASSQDRSSGANVLTF	TGCGCCAGCAGCCAAGATCGCAGCTCTGGGGCCAACGTCCTGACTTTC
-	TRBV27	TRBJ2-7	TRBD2	CASGGTSGVEQYF	TGTGCCAGCGGGGGGACTAGCGGGGTCGAGCAGTACTTC
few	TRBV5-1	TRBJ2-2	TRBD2	CASSPELAGSDTGELFF	TGCGCCAGCAGCCCGGAACTAGCGGGATCGGACACCGGGGAGCTGTTTTTT
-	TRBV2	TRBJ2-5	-	CASSVVAGQETQYF	TGTGCCAGCAGTGTGGTTGCGGGGCAAGAGACCCAGTACTTC
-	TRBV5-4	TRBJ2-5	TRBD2	CASRRLAGVQETQYF	TGTGCCAGCAGAAGACTAGCGGGGGTCCAAGAGACCCAGTACTTC
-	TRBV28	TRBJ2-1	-	CASSLNSGLPSYNEQFF	TGTGCCAGCAGTTTAAATTCAGGACTACCTTCCTACAATGAGCAGTTCTTC
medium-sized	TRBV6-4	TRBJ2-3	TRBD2	CASSGTSGGTDTQYF	TGTGCCAGCAGCGGGACTAGCGGGGGCACAGATACGCAGTATTTT
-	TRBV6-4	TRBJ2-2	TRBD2	CASSDTGGDTGELFF	TGTGCCAGCAGTGACACGGGGGGAGACACCGGGGAGCTGTTTTTT
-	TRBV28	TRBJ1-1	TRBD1	CASIPLPGGNGNTEAFF	TGTGCCAGCATCCCCCTTCCAGGGGGCAATGGGAACACTGAAGCTTTCTTT
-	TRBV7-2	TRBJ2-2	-	CASSLVSGTGELFF	TGTGCCAGCAGCTTAGTTTCGGGGACCGGGGAGCTGTTTTTT
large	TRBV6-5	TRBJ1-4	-	CASGGIGEKLFF	TGTGCCAGCGGAGGGATCGGTGAAAAACTGTTTTTT
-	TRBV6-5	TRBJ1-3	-	CASRTGDSGNTIYF	TGTGCCAGCAGGACCGGCGACTCTGGAAACACCATATATTTT
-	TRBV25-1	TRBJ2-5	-	CASSEVGVVETQYF	TGTGCCAGCAGTGAAGTAGGAGTGGTAGAGACCCAGTACTTC
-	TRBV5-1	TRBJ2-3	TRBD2	CASSPGVLAGGTDTQYF	TGCGCCAGCAGCCCTGGGGTACTAGCGGGGGGCACAGATACGCAGTATTTT